The next 18 T cell receptor beta chains were all read from a single sample in a study of T-cell memory formation after mild COVID-19 (dated by TCRdb to 2020 to 2022). Library preparation employed 5' RACE. Reads for this sample came from an Illumina NovaSeq 6000. TCRdb cleaned the public reads at Q25 with fastp, built clones with MiXCR and kept in-frame beta chains. CDR3 protein sequences are deduplicated, and each keeps its most common genes and DNA. The sample records about 310,000 distinct CDR3 sequences, approximately 19% of which are singletons. The ten biggest clones cover about 21% of the sample. The specimen sequenced was PBMCs or a T cell subset sorted from them (not recorded which). The receptor set was obtained from a man aged 18 to 35 who had mild COVID-19 (a few samples of this study predate the infection). The sample titles of this study are shuffled in the database, so cell type and time point are left out; the donor was told from shared clones.

This sequence joins TRBV7-9 and TRBJ2-3; perhaps D is TRBD1 or TRBD2 (6 bases each). V lost 5 bases and J lost 8, with 20 bases in between. The CDR3 extends over 15 amino acids. Germline V gene sequence: CDR1 SEHNR, CDR2 FQNEAQ (reference sequence). CDR3 in DNA: TGTGCCAGCAGCGCGGGACAAGGTATATTCGTTACGCAGTATTTT. This gives the protein CASSAGQGIFVTQYF.

This clonotype was seen a few times. The gene calls are TRBV4-1 and TRBJ2-2; D unresolved. The CDR3 consists of 16 residues. V lost 4 bases, J lost 0 bases, and 12 bases lay in between. The V gene's germline CDR1 is MGHRA and CDR2 YSYEKL. The CDR3 DNA follows: TGCGCCAGCAGCCGCCGGAAGGGTTCGAACACCGGGGAGCTGTTTTTT. Amino acid sequence: CASSRRKGSNTGELFF.

A few counts support this clonotype. V usage is TRBV5-1 and J usage is TRBJ2-5; TRBD1 agrees at 8 bases. There are 17 residues in the CDR3. Germline lookup yields CDR1 SGHRS and CDR2 YFSETQ. V was pared by 2 bases and J by 3 bases, with 12 bases of the junction left unmatched. CDR3 region: CASSLYLDRVSEETQYF. CDR3 sequence (DNA): TGCGCCAGCAGCTTATACCTGGACAGGGTTTCGGAAGAGACCCAGTACTTC. Drawing the rest from reference TRBV5-1 and TRBJ2-5, the complete variable domain is KAGVTQTPRYLIKTRGQQVTLSCSPISGHRSVSWYQQTPGQGLQFLFEYFSETQRNKGNFPGRFSGRQFSNSRSEMNVSTLELGDSALYLCASSLYLDRVSEETQYFGPGTRLLVL.

This clonotype came up a few times. This chain connects TRBV2 to TRBJ1-6; D is uncertain. CDR3 length: 14 amino acids. The ends were cut back, 5 bases at V and 9 bases at J, with 14 bases in the middle. The germline V gene encodes CDR1 SNHLY and CDR2 FYNNEI. Here the CDR3 reads CASSSGLGSSPLHF. CDR3 in DNA: TGTGCCAGCAGTTCCGGGTTGGGGTCTTCACCCCTCCACTTT. Full variable domain (outside the CDR3, taken from reference TRBV2 and TRBJ1-6): EPEVTQTPSHQVTQMGQEVILRCVPISNHLYFYWYRQILGQKVEFLVSFYNNEISEKSEIFDDQFSVERPDGSNFTLKIRSTKLEDSAMYFCASSSGLGSSPLHFGNGTRLTVT.

The table lists this clonotype with a few counts. The chain couples TRBV5-6 to TRBJ1-6; the match to TRBD1 covers 7 bases. V was pared by 3 bases and J by 10 bases, with 7 bases of the junction left unmatched. The CDR3 has 14 residues. Germline loops: CDR1 SGHDT, CDR2 YYEEEE. CDR3 in DNA: TGTGCCAGCAGCTGGGAGGGGGCGCAATCACCCCTCCACTTT. Its translation is CASSWEGAQSPLHF.

This clonotype came up a few times. The chain is built from TRBV20-1 and TRBJ2-7; TRBD1 matches 9 bases. There are 16 residues in the CDR3. Germline V gene sequence: CDR1 DFQATT, CDR2 SNEGSKA (reference sequence). The J segment lost 0 bases and the V segment lost 3 bases, leaving 9 bases of the junction unmatched. This CDR3 reads CSASAGGTGFSYEQYF. The CDR3 DNA reads as TGCAGTGCTAGCGCAGGGGGGACAGGGTTCTCCTACGAGCAGTACTTC.

This clonotype was counted a few times. The chain joins TRBV10-3 to TRBJ2-2; D is perhaps TRBD1 (5 bases). Trimming pared 1 base from V and 3 bases from J, leaving 12 bases between. Germline loops: CDR1 ENHRY, CDR2 SYGVKD. CDR3 size: 16 residues. The CDR3 reads CAISEWQGIDTGELFF. The CDR3 region has the DNA TGTGCCATCAGTGAGTGGCAGGGTATCGACACCGGGGAGCTGTTTTTT.

On this clonotype itself: An end of the junction differs from the germline gene, which may be a read error. The chain joins TRBV5-1 to TRBJ1-3; the D is unclear. CDR1 SGHRS and CDR2 YFSETQ come from the germline V gene. The CDR3 loop spans 15 amino acids. CDR3 sequence: CASSVDLGSGDTIYF. The CDR3 region has the DNA TGCGCCAGCAGCGTCGACCTTGGCTCTGGAGACACCATATATTTT.

This chain connects TRBV5-6 to TRBJ1-1; D gene ambiguous. CDR1 is SGHDT and CDR2 is YYEEEE in the germline V gene. The CDR3 contains 14 residues. Trimming took off 5 bases at V and 7 bases at J, with 18 bases between the two ends. In DNA, the CDR3 is TGTGCCAGCAGGCGGACGGTGGGGTTCGATGAAGCTTTCTTT. This codes for CASRRTVGFDEAFF. Variable domain in full (rest from reference TRBV5-6 and TRBJ1-1): DAGVTQSPTHLIKTRGQQVTLRCSPKSGHDTVSWYQQALGQGPQFIFQYYEEEERQRGNFPDRFSGHQFPNYSSELNVNALLLGDSALYLCASRRTVGFDEAFFGQGTRLTVV.

This clonotype was seen ten or more times. The V call is TRBV28, the J call TRBJ2-5; 9 bases fit TRBD1. This CDR3 has 14 residues. CDR1 is MDHEN and CDR2 is SYDVKM in the germline V gene. V trimming: 4 bases; J trimming: 4 bases; junction bases outside the gene matches: 4. Here the CDR3 reads CASSSGQGGETQYF. The CDR3 nucleotides read TGTGCCAGCAGTTCGGGACAGGGAGGAGAGACCCAGTACTTC.

The gene calls are TRBV7-2 and TRBJ1-2, with D perhaps TRBD1 (6 bases). The CDR3 consists of 14 residues. V lost 1 base and J lost 6, with 12 bases in between. From germline, CDR1 is SGHTA and CDR2 FQGNSA. The CDR3 here is CASSLDWGAHGYTF. The CDR3 nucleotides read TGTGCCAGCAGCTTAGATTGGGGGGCTCATGGCTACACCTTC.

This clonotype was observed a few times. The J gene is TRBJ1-5, the V gene TRBV10-3; no definite D call. CDR3 size: 13 residues. Trimming pared 6 bases from V and 3 bases from J, leaving 9 bases between. CDR1 ENHRY and CDR2 SYGVKD come from the germline V gene. CDR3 sequence: CAIRAAFNQPQHF. DNA for the CDR3: TGTGCCATCAGGGCCGCTTTCAATCAGCCCCAGCATTTT.

This sequence joins TRBV20-1 and TRBJ2-3, with 9 positions matching TRBD2. The ends lost 6 bases at V and 2 bases at J; junction bases unmatched: 9. Per germline, CDR1 DFQATT and CDR2 SNEGSKA (reference sequence). The CDR3 length is 15 residues. The CDR3 loop reads CSAPEERGDTDTQYF. CDR3 bases: TGCAGTGCCCCTGAGGAGCGGGGGGACACAGATACGCAGTATTTT.

The chain uses TRBV28 and TRBJ1-1; tentatively, D is TRBD1 (6 bases). This CDR3 spans 15 amino acids. In germline, CDR1 is MDHEN, CDR2 SYDVKM. V was trimmed by 8 bases and J by 1 base, leaving 17 bases between them. Written as DNA, the CDR3 is TGTGCCAGCCATAGGGGGGGGGCTGGGAACACTGAAGCTTTCTTT. Translated, it gives CASHRGGAGNTEAFF. The full variable domain, with the rest looked up from reference TRBV28 and TRBJ1-1, is DVKVTQSSRYLVKRTGEKVFLECVQDMDHENMFWYRQDPGLGLRLIYFSYDVKMKEKGDIPEGYSVSREKKERFSLILESASTNQTSMYLCASHRGGAGNTEAFFGQGTRLTVV.

The chain recombines TRBV5-6 with TRBJ1-5; a possible D gene is TRBD1 (5 bases). Trimming removed 3 bases from V and 6 bases from J, with 7 bases in between. The V gene's germline CDR1 is SGHDT and CDR2 YYEEEE. This CDR3 contains 12 residues. CDR3 sequence reads: CASSSGVQPQHF. For the CDR3, the DNA is TGTGCCAGCAGCTCGGGGGTTCAGCCCCAGCATTTT. Complete variable domain (other parts from reference TRBV5-6 and TRBJ1-5): DAGVTQSPTHLIKTRGQQVTLRCSPKSGHDTVSWYQQALGQGPQFIFQYYEEEERQRGNFPDRFSGHQFPNYSSELNVNALLLGDSALYLCASSSGVQPQHFGDGTRLSIL.

The CDR3: CSARDLMRARRSGNTIYF. In nucleotides, the CDR3 is TGCAGTGCTAGAGATCTCATGAGGGCTCGGAGGTCTGGAAACACCATATATTTT. V usage is TRBV20-1 and J usage is TRBJ1-3; D unresolved. CDR1 is DFQATT, CDR2 SNEGSKA, per germline (reference sequence). This CDR3 has 18 amino acids. V lost 0 bases, J lost 1 base, and 19 bases lay in between.

This clonotype showed up just a few times. The V and J genes are TRBV5-5 and TRBJ1-1; the D gene is possibly TRBD1 (6 bases). Germline V gene data show CDR1 as SGHKS and CDR2 as YYEKEE (reference sequence). The CDR3 has 11 residues. With 7 bases removed from V and 10 bases from J, the gap between germline ends came to 14 bases. CDR3 bases: TGTGCCAGCGGTCAGGACAGAGCAGCTTTCTTT. This gives the protein CASGQDRAAFF.

This clonotype was seen just once. This chain connects TRBV9 to TRBJ2-7, with a tentative D call TRBD2 (5 bases). This CDR3 region has 16 residues. V lost 0 bases to trimming and J lost 0 bases, with 13 bases between them. CDR1 and CDR2 (germline): SGDLS, YYNGEE. CDR3 sequence: CASSVGGGTSSYEQYF. The CDR3 nucleotides are TGTGCCAGCAGCGTAGGAGGAGGCACGAGCTCCTACGAGCAGTACTTC.